Below are 21 T cell receptor beta chains sequenced from a single sample in a study of blood T cell repertoires in COVID-19. Assay used: immunoSEQ multiplex PCR; TCRdb lists only in-frame clones, some missing. The sample holds 300,000 or so clones, 85% to 90% seen once. The sample consisted of peripheral blood. The receptors come from a woman aged 25 to 39 with COVID-19, enrolled during active disease.

As DNA, the CDR3 is TGTGCCAGCAGTTTAGACAATCAGCCCCAGCATTTT. Residues: CASSLDNQPQHF. The rearrangement joins TRBV6-5 to TRBJ1-5; D is ambiguous. Trimming cost V 4 bases and J 3 bases, with 4 bases left between them. CDR3 length: 12 residues. Per the germline V gene, CDR1 is MNHEY and CDR2 is SVGAGI.

This clone is a singleton in its sample. This rearrangement joins TRBV2 to TRBJ1-2, with D perhaps matching TRBD1 (5 bases). The CDR3 consists of 13 residues. Between the trimmed V and J ends, which lost 7 bases and 8 bases, there was a span of 17 bases. Germline V lookup: CDR1 SNHLY, CDR2 FYNNEI. In DNA, the CDR3 is TGTGCCAGCACGATAAGCAGGGAAGGGGGCTACACCTTC. Translating it yields CASTISREGGYTF.

The genes are TRBV19 and TRBJ2-1; weak D call: TRBD1 (6 bases). Germline V gives CDR1 LNHDA, CDR2 SQIVND (reference sequence). The CDR3 contains 15 residues. Trimming removed 4 bases at V and 10 bases at J, with 20 bases between. The CDR3 DNA reads as TGTGCCAGTAGTAGAGAACGCCAGGGGTCCGAGGAGCAGTTCTTC. As protein: CASSRERQGSEEQFF. Full variable domain (outside the CDR3, taken from reference TRBV19 and TRBJ2-1): DGGITQSPKYLFRKEGQNVTLSCEQNLNHDAMYWYRQDPGQGLRLIYYSQIVNDFQKGDIAEGYSVSREKKESFPLTVTSAQKNPTAFYLCASSRERQGSEEQFFGPGTRLTVL.

The J gene is TRBJ2-3, the V gene TRBV29-1; the D gene is possibly TRBD2 (6 bases). This CDR3 is built from 15 residues. Germline CDR1 SQVTM, CDR2 ANQGSEA. V was clipped by 6 bases and J by 3 bases, with 19 bases between them. In DNA, the CDR3 is TGCAGCGTCCTTTTGGGGGGTCACAGGACAGATACGCAGTATTTT. As protein: CSVLLGGHRTDTQYF.

The rearrangement uses TRBV20-1 and TRBJ1-1; D call uncertain. The CDR3 consists of 11 residues. Trimming took off 5 bases at V and 4 bases at J, with 8 bases between the two ends. Germline CDR1 reads DFQATT; CDR2 reads SNEGSKA (reference sequence). In DNA form, the CDR3 reads TGCAGTGCTCCAGTTCTCACTGAAGCTTTCTTT. It yields the protein CSAPVLTEAFF.

The V gene is TRBV10-3, the J gene TRBJ2-7, with 8 nucleotides matching TRBD1. The CDR3 is 14 residues long. The germline gives CDR1 ENHRY, CDR2 SYGVKD. With V trimmed by 7 bases and J by 5 bases, 10 bases remained unmatched. The CDR3 loop reads CAITRGQGPNEQYF. The DNA for the CDR3 is TGTGCCATCACCAGAGGACAGGGTCCGAACGAGCAGTACTTC.

The chain combines TRBV2 with TRBJ2-7, with 8 bases fitting TRBD1. CDR3 length equals 11 residues. J gave up 12 bases and V 8 bases, and 9 bases lay outside the gene matches. CDR1 is SNHLY, CDR2 FYNNEI, per germline. The CDR3 here is CASLRQGRLYF. The CDR3 bases are TGTGCCAGCTTGAGACAGGGGAGACTGTACTTC.

The sample holds a few counts of this clone. The chain combines TRBV7-9 with TRBJ1-1; 7 nucleotides align to TRBD1. Germline V gene lookup returns CDR1 SEHNR and CDR2 FQNEAQ (reference sequence). Trimming removed 6 bases from V and 0 bases from J; junction bases left unmatched: 1. The CDR3 has 13 amino acids. The DNA for the CDR3 is TGTGCCAGCAGGGGACAGCTGAACACTGAAGCTTTCTTT. Translation gives CASRGQLNTEAFF. The full variable domain, in which reference TRBV7-9 and TRBJ1-1 provide the parts outside the CDR3, is DTGVSQNPRHKITKRGQNVTFRCDPISEHNRLYWYRQTLGQGPEFLTYFQNEAQLEKSRLLSDRFSAERPKGSFSTLEIQRTEQGDSAMYLCASRGQLNTEAFFGQGTRLTVV.

The chain uses TRBV12-5 and TRBJ2-3; 10 positions agree with TRBD2. V lost 4 bases to trimming and J lost 2 bases; unmatched junction nucleotides: 6. In germline, CDR1 is LGHNT, CDR2 FRNRAP. CDR3 size: 16 residues. The CDR3 DNA reads TGTGCTAGTGGTTCTCAACTAGCGGGATTCACAGATACGCAGTATTTT. Its protein product is CASGSQLAGFTDTQYF.

The chain links TRBV5-6 to TRBJ2-6; no firm D call. CDR1 SGHDT and CDR2 YYEEEE come from the germline V gene. CDR3 size: 16 residues. V lost 0 bases to trimming and J lost 0 bases, with 7 bases between them. As DNA, the CDR3 is TGTGCCAGCAGCTTGGGAGGTCCCTCTGGGGCCAACGTCCTGACTTTC. Encoded protein: CASSLGGPSGANVLTF.

V and J are TRBV5-4 and TRBJ1-3; the D is unclear. V was shortened by 0 bases and J by 0 bases, with 10 bases between the two germline ends. CDR1 and CDR2 (germline): SGHNT, YYREEE (reference sequence). This CDR3 is 16 amino acids long. CDR3 amino acids: CASSLGSRSSGNTIYF. DNA of the CDR3: TGTGCCAGCAGCTTGGGTTCGCGGAGCTCTGGAAACACCATATATTTT.

This clone was observed once. The chain has TRBV7-9 and TRBJ1-5; D may be TRBD1 (6 bases). V lost 7 bases to trimming and J lost 11 bases, with 33 bases between them. This CDR3 is 18 amino acids long. Germline V CDR1 and CDR2: SEHNR, FQNEAQ (reference sequence). The chain's CDR3 is CASNLNVTTGGPLTTQHF. DNA for the CDR3: TGTGCCAGCAACCTTAACGTTACGACGGGGGGCCCATTAACCACCCAGCATTTT.

This clone appeared a single time. This chain uses TRBV11-2 with TRBJ1-6; 7 bases are shared with TRBD1. CDR3 size: 15 residues. Germline V gene data show CDR1 as SGHAT and CDR2 as FQNNGV. The V segment lost 5 bases and the J segment 7 bases; nucleotides outside the gene matches: 8. The CDR3, as DNA: TGTGCCAGCAGCCACAGGGGACAGAAAAATTCACCCCTCCACTTT. The encoded protein is CASSHRGQKNSPLHF.

The genes are TRBV5-4 and TRBJ2-3; 11 nucleotides match TRBD2. The length of the CDR3 is 20 residues. V dropped 4 bases and J dropped 0; count of bases not matched to a gene: 16. Germline-derived CDR1 and CDR2 are SGHNT and YYREEE (reference sequence). The CDR3 is CASSRDGARRLAGSTDTQYF. The CDR3, as DNA: TGTGCCAGCAGCCGAGACGGGGCCAGAAGACTAGCGGGAAGCACAGATACGCAGTATTTT.

The V gene is TRBV5-6, the J gene TRBJ2-1, with 9 bases fitting TRBD2. Germline V gene data show CDR1 as SGHDT and CDR2 as YYEEEE. V trimming: 0 bases; J trimming: 4 bases; junction bases outside the gene matches: 2. CDR3 length equals 15 residues. DNA of the CDR3: TGTGCCAGCAGCTTGGGAGCGGGAGGTTACAATGAGCAGTTCTTC. This gives the protein CASSLGAGGYNEQFF.

The chain is built from TRBV24-1 and TRBJ2-5, with TRBD2 matching 12 bases. The CDR3 consists of 15 residues. Per the germline V gene, CDR1 is KGHDR and CDR2 is SFDVKD. V shed 5 bases, J shed 4 bases, and the junction held 4 bases outside the gene matches. This chain's CDR3 is CATSGRLAGVETQYF. CDR3 DNA: TGTGCCACCAGTGGAAGACTAGCGGGAGTAGAGACCCAGTACTTC.

V and J are TRBV30 and TRBJ1-1; 7 nucleotides match TRBD1. Per germline, CDR1 GTSNPN and CDR2 SVGIG (reference sequence). The V gene end was trimmed by 2 bases and the J gene end by 13 bases; junction bases not matched to a gene: 10. This CDR3 has 12 residues. The CDR3 protein is CAWSYSGTVVFF. The CDR3 DNA reads TGTGCCTGGAGTTACTCCGGGACAGTAGTTTTCTTT. Full variable domain (outside the CDR3, taken from reference TRBV30 and TRBJ1-1): SQTIHQWPATLVQPVGSPLSLECTVEGTSNPNLYWYRQAAGRGLQLLFYSVGIGQISSEVPQNLSASRPQDRQFILSSKKLLLSDSGFYLCAWSYSGTVVFFGQGTRLTVV.

For this clone: Relative to the germline gene, one junction end is altered; a read error may explain this. This chain links TRBV7-9 with TRBJ2-7; 11 nucleotides match TRBD2. The CDR3 spans 14 residues. Per germline, CDR1 SEHNR and CDR2 FQNEAQ (reference sequence). The CDR3 spells CASSIAGGPGEQYF. The CDR3 DNA sequence: TGTGCCAGCAGCATAGCGGGAGGGCCGGGCGAGCAGTACTTC.

The chain links TRBV6-5 to TRBJ1-1; D possibly corresponds to TRBD1 (6 bases). Trimming took off 5 bases at V and 1 base at J, with 14 bases between the two ends. CDR3 size: 15 residues. CDR1 MNHEY and CDR2 SVGAGI come from the germline V gene. CDR3 DNA sequence: TGTGCCAGCAGTAACAGAGGACAGCGGAACACTGAAGCTTTCTTT. Translation gives CASSNRGQRNTEAFF.

This chain connects TRBV4-1 to TRBJ2-2, with 7 bases matching TRBD1. The CDR3 consists of 16 residues. Germline CDR1 and CDR2: MGHRA and YSYEKL. The V gene end was trimmed by 0 bases and the J gene end by 4 bases; junction bases not matched to a gene: 5. CDR3 in DNA: TGCGCCAGCAGCCAAGATTTTGGGACAGTCACCGGGGAGCTGTTTTTT. Residues: CASSQDFGTVTGELFF.

This chain connects TRBV30 to TRBJ2-1; D unclear. This CDR3 is 12 amino acids long. Looked up from germline, CDR1 is GTSNPN and CDR2 is SVGIG (reference sequence). Trimming left V 2 bases short and J 7 bases short, with 9 bases between. CDR3: CAWSRSSNEQFF. The CDR3 coding sequence is TGTGCCTGGAGTAGAAGTAGTAATGAGCAGTTCTTC. Full variable domain (remainder filled in from reference TRBV30 and TRBJ2-1): SQTIHQWPATLVQPVGSPLSLECTVEGTSNPNLYWYRQAAGRGLQLLFYSVGIGQISSEVPQNLSASRPQDRQFILSSKKLLLSDSGFYLCAWSRSSNEQFFGPGTRLTVL.